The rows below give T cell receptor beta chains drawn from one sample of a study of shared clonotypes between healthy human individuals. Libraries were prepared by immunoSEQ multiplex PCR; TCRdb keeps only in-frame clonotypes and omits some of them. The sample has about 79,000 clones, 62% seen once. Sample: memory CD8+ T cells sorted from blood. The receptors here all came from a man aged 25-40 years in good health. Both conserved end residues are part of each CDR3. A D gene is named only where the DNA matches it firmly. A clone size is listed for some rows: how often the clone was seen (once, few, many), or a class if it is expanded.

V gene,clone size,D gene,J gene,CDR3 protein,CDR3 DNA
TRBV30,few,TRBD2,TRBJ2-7,CACDLAGAGEQYF,TGTGCCTGCGATCTAGCGGGAGCTGGCGAGCAGTACTTC
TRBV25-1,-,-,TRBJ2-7,CASSGYSYEQYF,TGTGCCAGCAGTGGCTACAGTTACGAGCAGTACTTC
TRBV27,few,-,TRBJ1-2,CASSPGASYGYTF,TGTGCCAGCAGTCCGGGGGCTAGCTATGGCTACACCTTC
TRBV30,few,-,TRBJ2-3,CAWSLPGGAGTDTQYF,TGTGCCTGGAGTCTCCCAGGGGGGGCCGGCACAGATACGCAGTATTTT
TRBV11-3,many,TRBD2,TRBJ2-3,CASSLAASGSEADTQYF,TGTGCCAGCAGCTTAGCCGCTAGCGGGAGTGAAGCAGATACGCAGTATTTT
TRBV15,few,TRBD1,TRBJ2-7,CATSRDRSYEQYF,TGTGCCACCAGCCGGGACAGATCCTACGAGCAGTACTTC
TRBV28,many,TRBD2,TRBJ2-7,CASTGGLAAPYEQYF,TGTGCCAGCACCGGGGGACTAGCGGCCCCCTACGAGCAGTACTTC
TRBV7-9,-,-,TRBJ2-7,CASSSSKIETEPTYEQYF,TGTGCCAGCAGCTCCTCCAAGATCGAGACAGAACCTACCTACGAGCAGTACTTC
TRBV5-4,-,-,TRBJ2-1,CASSLESGRPTLGQFF,TGTGCCAGCAGCTTGGAAAGCGGGCGCCCTACCCTAGGGCAGTTCTTC
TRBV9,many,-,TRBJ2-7,CASSGETNPAYEQYF,TGTGCCAGCAGCGGGGAGACCAACCCGGCCTACGAGCAGTACTTC
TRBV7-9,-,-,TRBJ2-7,CASSLVSYEQYF,TGTGCCAGCAGCTTAGTCTCCTACGAGCAGTACTTC
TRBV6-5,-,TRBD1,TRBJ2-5,CASSYPGTGEETQYF,TGTGCCAGCAGTTACCCCGGGACAGGGGAAGAGACCCAGTACTTC
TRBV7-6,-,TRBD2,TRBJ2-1,CASSLFSGRAYNEQFF,TGTGCCAGCAGCTTATTCAGCGGGAGGGCCTACAATGAGCAGTTCTTC
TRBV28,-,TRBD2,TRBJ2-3,CASSLWTSGDTDTQYF,TGTGCCAGCAGTCTATGGACTAGCGGTGACACAGATACGCAGTATTTT
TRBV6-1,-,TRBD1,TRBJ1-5,CATFSTGQWPQHF,TGTGCCACTTTTTCGACAGGGCAATGGCCCCAGCATTTT